This T cell receptor beta chain was retrieved from a study of blood T cell repertoires in COVID-19. This clone showed up just a few times. Original processing methods: Amplifying reference gene primers gave estimates of nucleated cell counts. Repertoires were generated with immunoSEQ multiplex PCR, while TCRdb's copy carries only in-frame clones and drops some. That table is the source of V, J and clone size, and D and trimming were worked out from the DNA. Found here are approximately 160,000 clones, 86% of them singletons; the top ten hold 5.5% to 8%. The V gene's germline CDR1 is LGHDT and CDR2 YNNKEL (reference sequence). The germline V and J ends were trimmed by 2 bases and 8 bases, with 9 bases remaining between them. The CDR3 totals 13 residues.

The sequence derives from a man in his fifties or sixties with active or convalescent COVID-19. The rearrangement joins TRBV3-1 (or the pseudogene TRBV3-2) to TRBJ1-4; D ambiguous. The source material was peripheral blood. CDR3 DNA: TGTGCCAGCAGCCAACGGGTTTGGGAAAAACTGTTTTTT. Amino acids: CASSQRVWEKLFF.